The 15 T cell receptor beta chains listed next were all sequenced from one sample in a study. From the RT-PCR reads, TCRdb called clonotypes with MiXCR, one entry per CDR3 protein. Among fewer than 800,000 distinct CDR3 sequences listed, 13% to 15% were seen once. Specimen: memory CD4+ T cells from blood. The receptors derive from a female donor in good health, serving as a healthy control.

Here the CDR3 reads CASSSGQTFREQYF. The CDR3 coding sequence is TGTGCCAGCAGCTCCGGACAGACTTTTCGCGAGCAGTACTTC. This chain connects TRBV7-2 to TRBJ2-7, with a tentative D call TRBD1 (6 bases). The CDR3 consists of 14 residues. V lost 4 bases to trimming and J lost 6 bases, with 16 bases between them. The germline gives CDR1 SGHTA, CDR2 FQGNSA.

This clonotype came up a few times. The chain is built from TRBV20-1 and TRBJ1-6; TRBD1 matches at 10 bases. Germline assignment: CDR1 DFQATT and CDR2 SNEGSKA (reference sequence). CDR3 length equals 13 residues. V gave up 6 bases and J gave up 8 bases; unmatched junction bases: 4. The DNA of the CDR3 is TGCAGTGCCCCGACAGGGGGCGATTCACCCCTCCACTTT. Translation gives CSAPTGGDSPLHF.

In its sample, this clonotype was seen many times. The chain has TRBV7-3 and TRBJ2-1; tentative D call: TRBD2 (6 bases). This CDR3 is 13 amino acids long. From germline, CDR1 is SGHTA and CDR2 FQGTGA. The V end was cut by 2 bases, the J end by 9 bases, with 11 bases between. The CDR3 DNA follows: TGTGCCAGCAGCTTAGGGGGGTTCGGTGAGCAGTTCTTC. Translated: CASSLGGFGEQFF.

The chain is built from TRBV20-1 and TRBJ1-4, with 9 bases that match TRBD1. This CDR3 region has 15 residues. The ends lost 4 bases at V and 4 bases at J; junction bases unmatched: 7. The V gene's germline CDR1 is DFQATT and CDR2 SNEGSKA (reference sequence). The CDR3 is CSATKTGGVNEKLFF. The DNA of the CDR3 is TGCAGTGCTACCAAGACAGGGGGTGTTAATGAAAAACTGTTTTTT.

In this sample, this clonotype turned up many times. This rearrangement joins TRBV20-1 to TRBJ1-1, with 7 nucleotides matching TRBD1. CDR3 length equals 13 residues. With V trimmed by 5 bases and J by 5 bases, 8 bases remained unmatched. Germline values: CDR1 DFQATT, CDR2 SNEGSKA (reference sequence). In DNA form, the CDR3 reads TGCAGTGCTCTGGGACAGCTAGGGACTGAAGCTTTCTTT. Protein product: CSALGQLGTEAFF.

This clonotype was observed a handful of times. The chain employs TRBV18 and TRBJ2-1, with 10 bases fitting TRBD2. J lost 8 bases, V lost 6 bases, and 13 bases had no gene match. Germline CDR1 KGHSH, CDR2 LQKENI. This CDR3 is 16 amino acids long. CDR3 sequence reads: CASSQSPSGRGDEQFF. Written as DNA, the CDR3 is TGTGCCAGCTCGCAGTCCCCTAGCGGGAGAGGGGATGAGCAGTTCTTC.

The CDR3 here is CASSITLNYGYTF. For the CDR3, the DNA is TGTGCCAGCAGTATTACACTTAACTATGGCTACACCTTC. V gene TRBV2 combines with J gene TRBJ1-2; D ambiguous. Germline assignment: CDR1 SNHLY and CDR2 FYNNEI. The CDR3 consists of 13 residues. V lost 5 bases to trimming and J lost 1 base, with 8 bases between them.

This clonotype appeared a few times. The rearrangement joins TRBV20-1 to TRBJ1-5; 8 nucleotides agree with TRBD1. This CDR3 comprises 13 residues. Germline CDR1 is DFQATT and CDR2 is SNEGSKA (reference sequence). Germline trimming cut 3 bases from V and 9 bases from J; bases unmatched to any gene: 7. CDR3 DNA: TGCAGTGCTAGGATAGCAGGGGGCTTGCCCCAGCATTTT. This translates into CSARIAGGLPQHF.

This clonotype was observed a few times. V and J are TRBV6-1 and TRBJ1-5; possibly TRBD1 for D (6 bases). V lost 0 bases and J 3 bases, leaving 9 bases between the germline ends. The CDR3 has 15 amino acids. Germline CDR1 and CDR2: MNHNS and SASEGT. The DNA for the CDR3 is TGTGCCAGCAGTGAAGCCAGGGGAAACAATCAGCCCCAGCATTTT. Translation: CASSEARGNNQPQHF.

The genes are TRBV7-2 and TRBJ1-1; D is ambiguous. Trimming removed 4 bases from V and 6 bases from J, with 18 bases in between. Germline V gives CDR1 SGHTA, CDR2 FQGNSA. The CDR3 is made up of 15 amino acids. For the CDR3, the DNA is TGTGCCAGCAGCTCCCAGAGTGGGATTTACTCTGAAGCTTTCTTT. This translates into CASSSQSGIYSEAFF. The full variable domain, its missing parts supplied by reference TRBV7-2 and TRBJ1-1, is GAGVSQSPSNKVTEKGKDVELRCDPISGHTALYWYRQSLGQGLEFLIYFQGNSAPDKSGLPSDRFSAERTGGSVSTLTIQRTQQEDSAVYLCASSSQSGIYSEAFFGQGTRLTVV.

DNA for the CDR3: TGCAGTGCTAGGGCGGGAACCTCTGGAAACACCATATATTTT. Amino acid sequence: CSARAGTSGNTIYF. The chain carries TRBV20-1 and TRBJ1-3; D not certain. Trimming shortened V by 3 bases and J by 0 bases, and 9 bases separated the two germline ends. CDR1 DFQATT and CDR2 SNEGSKA come from the germline V gene (reference sequence). This CDR3 has 14 amino acids.

This clonotype was counted many times. The V call is TRBV7-9, the J call TRBJ2-5; no reliable D call. The CDR3 totals 12 residues. Germline V gene sequence: CDR1 SEHNR, CDR2 FQNEAQ (reference sequence). The V end lost 5 bases, the J end lost 2 bases, and 6 bases lay between the germline ends. The CDR3 here is CASSPLQETQYF. The CDR3 nucleotides read TGTGCCAGCAGCCCACTACAAGAGACCCAGTACTTC.

The sample holds a few counts of this clonotype. A read error may explain this, as a much larger clone is one base away. This CDR3 fails to terminate in the conserved phenylalanine or tryptophan, so it likely reflects a read error. V is TRBV12-3 or TRBV12-4 and J is TRBJ2-3; D not resolved. The CDR3 has 13 residues. Between the trimmed V and J ends, which lost 7 bases and 1 base, there was a span of 9 bases. CDR3 in amino acids: CASTPQGTDTQYV. In DNA, the CDR3 is TGTGCCAGCACCCCCCAAGGCACAGATACGCAGTATGTT.

The V call is TRBV5-1, the J call TRBJ1-1, with a weak D call TRBD1 (6 bases). The V gene lost 4 bases and the J gene lost 1 base, with 29 bases spanning the gap. The CDR3 spans 20 residues. From germline, CDR1 is SGHRS and CDR2 YFSETQ. The CDR3 spells CASSGDPGGVKVLKNTEAFF. The CDR3 DNA follows: TGCGCCAGCAGCGGCGACCCCGGGGGCGTGAAGGTTCTGAAGAACACTGAAGCTTTCTTT.

This clonotype has ten or more counts. The chain uses TRBV5-6 and TRBJ2-7, with D possibly being TRBD2 (5 bases). V lost 1 base and J lost 5, with 19 bases in between. Looked up from germline, CDR1 is SGHDT and CDR2 is YYEEEE. This CDR3 spans 16 amino acids. CDR3: CASSLNRGSPEDEQYF. The CDR3 bases are TGTGCCAGCAGCTTGAATCGCGGCAGCCCGGAGGACGAGCAGTACTTC.